These 9 T cell receptor beta chains came from one sample sequenced in a study of blood T cells in healthy people across ages. Together with a sample-barcoded 5' primer, a J-beta primer mix was included in a second PCR lasting roughly 6 to 12 cycles. TCRdb independently ran MiXCR on the 5' RACE reads; one entry per CDR3 protein. The sample includes some 320,000 distinct CDR3 sequences, roughly 26% of them seen just once. The sequenced sample was blood. These receptors were taken from a woman aged 70-85 years in good health.

The V and J genes are TRBV7-8 and TRBJ2-1; 9 bases agree with TRBD1. The CDR3 loop spans 13 amino acids. V was pared by 5 bases and J by 8 bases, with 4 bases of the junction left unmatched. Germline loops: CDR1 SGHVS, CDR2 FQNEAQ. The CDR3 DNA is TGTGCCAGCAGCGTAGACAGGGGGGATGAGCAGTTCTTC. Protein product: CASSVDRGDEQFF.

The chain joins TRBV20-1 to TRBJ2-5; the D is unclear. The end of the DNA aligns better with TRBJ2-1, so the J call may be wrong. The CDR3 is 15 amino acids. The germline V gene encodes CDR1 DFQATT and CDR2 SNEGSKA (reference sequence). CDR3 nucleotides: TGCAGTGCTAGAGATGTACAAGGAGCTGGCAATGAGCAGTTCTTC. This sequence encodes CSARDVQGAGNEQFF.

This clonotype was seen more than once but under ten times. CDR3 coding DNA: TGTGCCAGTAGTATTCAACAGGCGGTTCGTGGCTACACCTTC. Its protein is CASSIQQAVRGYTF. V is TRBV19 and J is TRBJ1-2, with a tentative D call TRBD1 (5 bases). The CDR3 extends over 14 amino acids. With 3 bases removed from V and 7 bases from J, the gap between germline ends came to 15 bases. CDR1 and CDR2 (germline): LNHDA, SQIVND (reference sequence).

In this sample, this clonotype turned up a few times. J is TRBJ2-5 and V is TRBV29-1; the match to TRBD2 covers 10 bases. The tail of the sequence fits TRBJ2-1 better, so the J call may be wrong. Germline V gene sequence: CDR1 SQVTM, CDR2 ANQGSEA. The CDR3 sequence is 14 residues long. The CDR3 region has the DNA TGCAGCGTTAGAAGCGGGAGGGCCTTGGATGAGCAGTTCTTC. It yields the protein CSVRSGRALDEQFF.

This sequence joins TRBV4-1 and TRBJ2-7; 8 bases line up with TRBD2. This CDR3 comprises 15 residues. Germline V gene sequence: CDR1 MGHRA, CDR2 YSYEKL. The trim removed 1 base at V and 3 bases at J, leaving 5 bases unmatched. The CDR3 spells CASSQGVAGLYEQYF. The CDR3 region has the DNA TGCGCCAGCAGCCAAGGTGTAGCGGGACTCTACGAGCAGTACTTC.

The rearrangement joins TRBV12-3 or TRBV12-4 to TRBJ1-1, with 9 bases identical to TRBD1. CDR3 size: 14 residues. J gave up 3 bases and V 4 bases, and 3 bases lay outside the gene matches. The CDR3 coding sequence is TGTGCCAGCAGTTCCCGACAGGGGGACACTGAAGCTTTCTTT. It yields the protein CASSSRQGDTEAFF.

In this sample, this clonotype turned up a few times. As DNA, the CDR3 is TGTGCCACCTACGGGGAGGGGTGGACTGAAGCTTTCTTT. This encodes CATYGEGWTEAFF. This rearrangement joins TRBV28 to TRBJ1-1; D may be TRBD1 (5 bases). The ends were cut back, 10 bases at V and 5 bases at J, with 17 bases in the middle. The V gene's germline CDR1 is MDHEN and CDR2 SYDVKM. The CDR3 extends over 13 amino acids.

This clonotype was found a few times. The chain uses TRBV28 and TRBJ2-5; 10 bases are a match to TRBD2. From germline, CDR1 is MDHEN and CDR2 SYDVKM. CDR3 length: 16 residues. Trimming took 4 bases from V and 6 from J; bases not matched to a gene: 11. In DNA, the CDR3 is TGTGCCAGCAGTTCCTCAACTAGCGGGATGGGGAAGACCCAGTACTTC. Protein product: CASSSSTSGMGKTQYF.

This chain connects TRBV5-1 to TRBJ2-1, with 7 bases lining up with TRBD1. This CDR3 region has 14 residues. V shed 2 bases, J shed 6 bases, and the junction held 5 bases outside the gene matches. Germline CDR1 reads SGHRS; CDR2 reads YFSETQ. CDR3 nucleotide sequence: TGCGCCAGCAGCTTCTGGGACAGAACCAATGAGCAGTTCTTC. Encoded protein: CASSFWDRTNEQFF.